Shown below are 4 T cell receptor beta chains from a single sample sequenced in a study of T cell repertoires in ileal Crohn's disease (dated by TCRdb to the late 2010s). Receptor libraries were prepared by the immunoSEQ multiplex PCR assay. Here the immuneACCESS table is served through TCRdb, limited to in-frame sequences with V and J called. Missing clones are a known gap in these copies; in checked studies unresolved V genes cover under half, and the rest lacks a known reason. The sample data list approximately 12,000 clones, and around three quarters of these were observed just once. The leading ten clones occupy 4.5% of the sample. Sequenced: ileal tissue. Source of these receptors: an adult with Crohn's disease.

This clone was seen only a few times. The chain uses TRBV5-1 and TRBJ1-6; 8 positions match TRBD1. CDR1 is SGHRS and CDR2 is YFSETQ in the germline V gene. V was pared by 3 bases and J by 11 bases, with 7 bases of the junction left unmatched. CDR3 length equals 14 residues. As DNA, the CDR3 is TGCGCCAGCAGCTCAGGACAGGGACAGACACCCCTCCACTTT. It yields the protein CASSSGQGQTPLHF.

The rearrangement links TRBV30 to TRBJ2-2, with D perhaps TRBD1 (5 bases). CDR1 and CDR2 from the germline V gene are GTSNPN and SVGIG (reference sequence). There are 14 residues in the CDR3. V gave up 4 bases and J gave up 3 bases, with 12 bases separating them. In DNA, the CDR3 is TGTGCCTGGACCCTGGAAGGGGACACCGGGGAGCTGTTTTTT. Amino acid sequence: CAWTLEGDTGELFF.

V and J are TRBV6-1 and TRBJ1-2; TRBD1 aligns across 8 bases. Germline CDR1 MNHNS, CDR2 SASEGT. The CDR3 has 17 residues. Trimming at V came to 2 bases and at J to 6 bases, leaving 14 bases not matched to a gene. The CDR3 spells CASSEWTGKGGLNGYTF. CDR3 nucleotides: TGTGCCAGCAGTGAATGGACAGGGAAAGGGGGTTTGAATGGCTACACCTTC.

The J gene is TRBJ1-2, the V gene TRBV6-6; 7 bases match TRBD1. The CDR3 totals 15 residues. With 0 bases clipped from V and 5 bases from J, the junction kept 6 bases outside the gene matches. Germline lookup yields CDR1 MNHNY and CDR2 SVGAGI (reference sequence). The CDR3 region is CASSYSTGNLYGYTF. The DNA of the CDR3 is TGTGCCAGCAGTTACTCGACAGGGAACCTTTATGGCTACACCTTC.